Listed here are 8 T cell receptor beta chains from one sample, sequenced in a study of response to subunit inactivated influenza vaccine. TCRdb re-analysed the RT-PCR reads in MiXCR, keeping a single row per CDR3 protein. Among roughly 670,000 distinct CDR3 sequences, about 15% were seen once, and the ten largest hold 7.5% to 8%. The sample here was PBMCs from blood, taken 14 days before vaccination. The source is a man between 45 and 60 years old who received an inactivated influenza vaccine.

This clonotype showed up just a few times. CDR3 in amino acids: CASSPNRGFLYTQYF. DNA of the CDR3: TGTGCCAGCAGCCCTAACAGGGGGTTTTTGTATACGCAGTATTTT. The chain uses TRBV3-1 and TRBJ2-3; 8 nucleotides match TRBD1. Looked up from germline, CDR1 is LGHDT and CDR2 is YNNKEL (reference sequence). Unmatched junction bases numbered 10, after V lost 4 bases and J lost 7 bases. This CDR3 contains 15 residues.

The gene calls are TRBV20-1 and TRBJ2-3; D is uncertain. CDR1 DFQATT and CDR2 SNEGSKA come from the germline V gene (reference sequence). This CDR3 is built from 13 residues. The CDR3 here is CSLEYPGTDTQYF. The CDR3 DNA reads as TGCAGCTTAGAGTACCCAGGCACAGATACGCAGTATTTT.

Only a few counts were recorded for this clonotype. V is TRBV30 and J is TRBJ2-7; D ambiguous. CDR3 length: 12 amino acids. The V and J ends lost 2 bases and 3 bases respectively, with 8 bases between them. Germline lookup yields CDR1 GTSNPN and CDR2 SVGIG (reference sequence). This CDR3 is CAWSLSNYEQYF. The CDR3, as DNA: TGTGCCTGGAGTCTCTCAAACTACGAGCAGTACTTC.

This clonotype has only a few counts. V is TRBV6-5 and J is TRBJ1-1; 8 bases are shared with TRBD1. The germline CDR1 and CDR2 sequences are MNHEY and SVGAGI. The J segment lost 6 bases and the V segment lost 2 bases, leaving 5 bases of the junction unmatched. The CDR3 is 14 residues long. The CDR3 protein is CASSYVTGGAEAFF. As DNA, the CDR3 is TGTGCCAGCAGTTACGTAACAGGGGGTGCTGAAGCTTTCTTT.

Many counts were recorded for this clonotype. The chain carries TRBV6-5 and TRBJ2-1; D may match TRBD1 or TRBD2 (6 bases each). V dropped 2 bases and J dropped 0 bases, with 11 bases sitting between them. The CDR3 sequence is 16 residues long. Germline V lookup: CDR1 MNHEY, CDR2 SVGAGI. The CDR3 loop reads CASSYGGGLSYNEQFF. The CDR3, as DNA: TGTGCCAGCAGTTACGGTGGGGGGCTCTCCTACAATGAGCAGTTCTTC.

This rearrangement joins TRBV4-2 to TRBJ2-5; 8 positions agree with TRBD2. Per germline, CDR1 LGHNA and CDR2 YNFKEQ. The CDR3 is 15 amino acids. Trimming at V came to 4 bases and at J to 5 bases, leaving 9 bases not matched to a gene. Written as DNA, the CDR3 is TGTGCCAGCAGCCCGCGATTAGGACTAGCCGAGACCCAGTACTTC. Translation: CASSPRLGLAETQYF.

This clonotype has more than one count but fewer than ten. The chain uses TRBV5-1 and TRBJ2-3, with TRBD2 matching over 8 bases. The CDR3 loop spans 14 amino acids. Germline trimming cut 6 bases from V and 3 bases from J; bases unmatched to any gene: 6. Germline assignment: CDR1 SGHRS and CDR2 YFSETQ. The CDR3 nucleotides are TGCGCCAGCAAAAGCGGGAGTATTACAGATACGCAGTATTTT. Translated: CASKSGSITDTQYF.

This clonotype occurred a few times. The chain couples TRBV9 to TRBJ2-7; TRBD2 matches 7 bases. V trimming: 0 bases; J trimming: 1 base; junction bases outside the gene matches: 4. The CDR3 runs 15 residues. Per the germline V gene, CDR1 is SGDLS and CDR2 is YYNGEE. Written as DNA, the CDR3 is TGTGCCAGCAGCGTAGGAGCTAGCGGATCCTACGAGCAGTACTTC. Its translation is CASSVGASGSYEQYF.